Listed below are T cell receptor beta chains from one sample, sequenced in a study of OX40 agonist ivuxolimab in advanced cancers. The repertoire was sequenced with immunoSEQ multiplex PCR; TCRdb's copy has only in-frame clones and lacks some. The table lists about 27,000 clones, 65% to 80% of them singletons. Sequenced material: CD4+ or CD8+ T cells sorted from blood, taken in a trial of the OX40 agonist ivuxolimab. The receptors were gathered from an adult with an advanced solid tumor such as melanoma, head and neck, liver or kidney cancer. Both conserved end residues are part of each CDR3. Fields, in order: V gene, clone size, J gene, D gene, CDR3 DNA, CDR3 protein. A D gene is named only where the DNA matches it firmly. Not every row has a clone size; where given, it reads once, few, many or a size class.

>TRBV28|NA|TRBJ2-6|TRBD1
TGTGCCAGCAGTTTGTTCGGAGGGACAGGGGCCCAGAGCTCTGGGGCCAACGTCCTGACTTTC
CASSLFGGTGAQSSGANVLTF
>TRBV6-1|NA|TRBJ2-7|TRBD1
TGTGCCAGCAGTGACGGGACAGGGGTCTACGAGCAGTACTTC
CASSDGTGVYEQYF
>TRBV4-3|NA|TRBJ1-1|NA
TGCGCCAGCAGCCAAGAATCGTTAGCTTTCTTT
CASSQESLAFF
>TRBV7-8|NA|TRBJ2-3|NA
TGTGCCAGCAGCTCGTACACAGATACGCAGTATTTT
CASSSYTDTQYF
>TRBV5-1|NA|TRBJ2-1|NA
TGCGCCAGCAGCCTTACCCCAGAATATGTGCGGTACAATGAGCAGTTCTTC
CASSLTPEYVRYNEQFF
>TRBV5-4|NA|TRBJ2-3|TRBD2
TGTGCCAGCAGCTTGGCCCCGGGACTAGCCCGCACAGATACGCAGTATTTT
CASSLAPGLARTDTQYF
>TRBV10-2|NA|TRBJ2-7|NA
TGCGCCAGCAGGCTCGATGGGGACTACGAGCAGTACTTC
CASRLDGDYEQYF
>TRBV2|NA|TRBJ2-7|NA
TGTGCCAGCAGTGAAGATGAGGCGGTGATGACCAAGATATACGAGCAGTACTTC
CASSEDEAVMTKIYEQYF
>TRBV6-5|NA|TRBJ2-1|NA
TGTGCCAGCAGTTACTCGGGTTCGGGAGAGCAGTTCTTC
CASSYSGSGEQFF
>TRBV19|NA|TRBJ2-3|NA
TGTGCCAGTACCAAAGGGGGGGGAGCCACAGATACGCAGTATTTT
CASTKGGGATDTQYF
>TRBV11-3|NA|TRBJ2-5|TRBD2
TGTGCCAGCAGCATAAGACTAGCGGGAGCCGGGGGAGAGACCCAGTACTTC
CASSIRLAGAGGETQYF
>TRBV6-1|NA|TRBJ2-1|TRBD1
TGTGCCAGCAGTGAAGGGGGTAGGGGGCGTACCAATGAGCAGTTCTTC
CASSEGGRGRTNEQFF
>TRBV5-1|once|TRBJ1-1|NA
TGCGCCAGCAGGGCCCGGACGGAAACTATGAACACTGAAGCTTTCTTT
CASRARTETMNTEAFF
>TRBV2|once|TRBJ2-1|NA
TGTGCCAGCAGCCCAGACAGAGACAATGAGCAGTTCTTC
CASSPDRDNEQFF
>TRBV15|NA|TRBJ2-7|NA
TGTGCCACCAGCAGAACAGACCACTCGTTCTACGAGCAGTACTTC
CATSRTDHSFYEQYF
>TRBV28|NA|TRBJ1-2|NA
TGTGCCAGCAGTCCTTGGACCGTAAGCCCCTATGGCTACACCTTC
CASSPWTVSPYGYTF
>TRBV9|NA|TRBJ2-7|NA
TGTGCCAGCAGCGTAGGGGCAGTATCCTACGAGCAGTACTTC
CASSVGAVSYEQYF
>TRBV29-1|NA|TRBJ2-7|TRBD1
TGCAGCGTTGAGAAGGGGGCAATTGGCGAGCAGTACTTC
CSVEKGAIGEQYF
>TRBV6-5|NA|TRBJ2-7|NA
TGTGCCAGCAGTTTAGGGGTCTCCTACGAGCAGTACTTC
CASSLGVSYEQYF
>TRBV7-9|NA|TRBJ1-1|TRBD1
TGTGCCAGCAGCCCTTTGGGACAGAAGAACACTGAAGCTTTCTTT
CASSPLGQKNTEAFF
>TRBV27|once|TRBJ2-3|TRBD2
TGTGCCAGCAGACTAGCGGGAGGGACCCGGGGGGATACGCAGTATTTT
CASRLAGGTRGDTQYF
>TRBV7-9|NA|TRBJ2-7|TRBD1
TGTGCCAGCAGCCACAGGGGACAGAGCTCCTACGAGCAGTACTTC
CASSHRGQSSYEQYF
>TRBV9|NA|TRBJ1-4|NA
TGTGCCAGCAGCGTAGGAGGGGCGACTAATGAAAAACTGTTTTTT
CASSVGGATNEKLFF
>TRBV6-1|NA|TRBJ2-2|TRBD2
TGTGCCAGCAGTGATAGCGGGCGAACGAACACCGGGGAGCTGTTTTTT
CASSDSGRTNTGELFF
>TRBV7-9|NA|TRBJ2-2|NA
TGTGCCAGCAGCTTGGTCCACCCGAACACCGGGGAGCTGTTTTTT
CASSLVHPNTGELFF
>TRBV5-4|NA|TRBJ2-1|NA
TGTGCCAGCAGCTTGGTTTCCGACAATGAGCAGTTCTTC
CASSLVSDNEQFF
>TRBV19|NA|TRBJ2-1|TRBD1
TGTGCCAGTACTATGGACAGGAACTCCTACAATGAGCAGTTCTTC
CASTMDRNSYNEQFF
>TRBV23-1|NA|TRBJ1-1|NA
TGCGCCAGCAGTCAACCCCCCCGGACAGTTCAACCGGAAGCTTTCTTT
CASSQPPRTVQPEAFF
>TRBV30|medium-sized|TRBJ1-1|NA
TGTGCCTGGAGTGAGGACATTCTCACTGAAGCTTTCTTT
CAWSEDILTEAFF
>TRBV19|once|TRBJ2-2|TRBD2
TGTGCCAGTAGTATTCTAGCGGGAGCTGCCGGGGAGCTGTTTTTT
CASSILAGAAGELFF
>TRBV6-5|NA|TRBJ2-3|NA
TGTGCCAGCAGCATCCACCCTATGGCAGATACGCAGTATTTT
CASSIHPMADTQYF
>TRBV4-1|NA|TRBJ2-7|TRBD2
TGCGCCAGCAGCCCGATTTCTCTAGCGGGTTCCTACGAGCAGTACTTC
CASSPISLAGSYEQYF
>TRBV7-3|NA|TRBJ2-3|NA
TGTGCCAGCAGCATCTATGCGGGAGATACGCAGTATTTT
CASSIYAGDTQYF
>TRBV4-2|few|TRBJ2-7|TRBD2
TGTGCCAGCAGCCGGGACACGACTAGCGGGAACGAGCAGTACTTC
CASSRDTTSGNEQYF
>TRBV28|few|TRBJ2-7|NA
TGTGCCAGCGGCCTGGACGCCTACGAGCAGTACTTC
CASGLDAYEQYF
>TRBV4-1|NA|TRBJ2-7|NA
TGCGCCAGCAGCCAAGTTGCTGGTTCGAAGGGCTACGAGCAGTACTTC
CASSQVAGSKGYEQYF
>TRBV15|NA|TRBJ1-5|NA
TGTGCCACCAGCAGGCGTAGGGAAAGAAATCAGCCCCAGCATTTT
CATSRRRERNQPQHF
>TRBV2|NA|TRBJ2-1|TRBD2
TGTGCCAGCAGTGATTCGGGGGGCAATGAGCAGTTCTTC
CASSDSGGNEQFF
>TRBV11-2|once|TRBJ2-7|NA
TGTGCCAGCAGCTTAGCTCAGACCTACGAGCAGTACTTC
CASSLAQTYEQYF
>TRBV28|once|TRBJ2-1|NA
TGTGCCAGCAGTTTATTCCGGATTGAGGGCTGGAATCACAATGAGCAGTTCTTC
CASSLFRIEGWNHNEQFF
>TRBV5-1|NA|TRBJ2-7|TRBD2
TGCGCCAGCAGCTGGACTAGCGGGGGGACCTTCGACGAGCAGTACTTC
CASSWTSGGTFDEQYF
>TRBV6-1|few|TRBJ1-2|NA
TGTGCCAGCAGTGACGAATGGCAGGGCAGAGACTATGGCTACACCTTC
CASSDEWQGRDYGYTF
>TRBV18|NA|TRBJ2-5|NA
TGTGCCAGCTCACCCCGGCAGGGTGAAGGAGAGACCCAGTACTTC
CASSPRQGEGETQYF
>TRBV19|NA|TRBJ2-7|NA
TGTGCCAGTAGTATCCTCGGGACTGGCGGCCACGAGCAGTACTTC
CASSILGTGGHEQYF
>TRBV10-3|NA|TRBJ2-1|TRBD1
TGTGCCATCACCGTCGGGACAGGATCCTACAATGAGCAGTTCTTC
CAITVGTGSYNEQFF
>TRBV9|NA|TRBJ2-7|NA
TGTGCCAGCAGCCCCGGGTTTCGCGAGCAGTACTTC
CASSPGFREQYF
>TRBV7-6|NA|TRBJ2-1|NA
TGTGCCAGCAGCGAGCTCTCAGCTTACAATGAGCAGTTCTTC
CASSELSAYNEQFF
>TRBV7-6|NA|TRBJ1-6|NA
TGTGCCAGCAGCTTGGCCAGTACTTTTGGGTCACCCCTCCACTTT
CASSLASTFGSPLHF